The clone carrying this T cell receptor (beta chain) was counted ten times or more. The data were taken from a study of T-cell memory formation after mild COVID-19. TCRdb re-derived calls from the 5' RACE reads in MiXCR, one entry per CDR3 protein. Of 500,000 to 650,000 distinct CDR3 sequences in the sample, about 20% were seen once. The ends were cut back, 3 bases at V and 2 bases at J, with 16 bases in the middle. The length of the CDR3 is 17 residues. Germline V gives CDR1 KGHDR, CDR2 SFDVKD. The sequence was obtained from an adult woman who had mild COVID-19 (a few samples of this study predate the infection). Cell type and time point are not known. The chain combines TRBV24-1 with TRBJ1-5, with a tentative D call TRBD1 (6 bases). Specimen: PBMCs or a T cell subset sorted from them (not recorded which). The CDR3: CATSDSGRGIGNQPQHF. CDR3 DNA: TGTGCCACCAGTGATAGTGGCAGGGGTATAGGCAATCAGCCCCAGCATTTT.